This T cell receptor beta chain was identified in a study of blood T cell repertoires in COVID-19. Repertoires were generated with immunoSEQ multiplex PCR, while TCRdb's copy carries only in-frame clones and drops some. The sample includes roughly 200,000 clones, 80% to 90% of them seen just once. There are 14 residues in the CDR3. J lost 1 base, V lost 3 bases, and 2 bases had no gene match. Germline CDR1 is KGHSH and CDR2 is LQKENI. This receptor was taken from a human donor with active or convalescent COVID-19. The donor label of this sample is uncertain. The chain carries TRBV18 and TRBJ1-1; 7 bases fit TRBD1. The specimen sequenced was peripheral blood. This chain's CDR3 is CASSPWDRNTEAFF. The CDR3 DNA is TGTGCCAGCTCACCGTGGGACAGGAACACTGAAGCTTTCTTT.